This entry is about one TCR beta chain. The antigen is undetermined. This sample was taken from a study of T cells in localized non-small cell lung cancer. Study-level points and caveats: Longer overall survival was seen with higher T cell density measured in blood. Median about 56 top-100 tumor clones were shared with paired adjacent lung.

The data were produced by immunoSEQ multiplex PCR, yet TCRdb's version contains in-frame clones alone and is incomplete. This sample has 50,000 to 55,000 clones, with around 84% found just once. With 7 bases removed from V and 2 bases from J, the gap between germline ends came to 14 bases. CDR1 and CDR2 from the germline V gene are SQVTM and ANQGSEA. The CDR3 has 13 amino acids. The sequence was obtained from a female donor with stage II lung adenocarcinoma. The J gene is TRBJ1-2, the V gene TRBV29-1; D is perhaps TRBD1 (6 bases). The sequenced sample was PBMCs, obtained before any cancer treatment. CDR3 loop: CSGTRGVNYGYTF. The CDR3 coding sequence is TGCAGCGGCACCAGGGGCGTGAACTATGGCTACACCTTC.